These 26 T cell receptor beta chains were all obtained from the same sample, sequenced in a study of control samples from healthy donors and cancer patients. Method: immunoSEQ multiplex PCR; TCRdb's copy keeps in-frame clones and lacks some. The data contain 120,000 or so clones, roughly 84% of them singletons. The specimen sequenced was blood. The receptors here all came from a man aged 40-49 years in good health.

The chain joins TRBV14 to TRBJ2-7, with D unresolved. Trimming stripped 0 bases from V and 1 base from J, with 10 bases between. The CDR3 is made up of 15 amino acids. Germline values: CDR1 SGHDN, CDR2 FVKESK. The CDR3 DNA sequence: TGTGCCAGCAGCCAAGAAAGACCACGGTCCTACGAGCAGTACTTC. It yields the protein CASSQERPRSYEQYF.

The chain uses TRBV7-6 and TRBJ2-5; D is possibly TRBD2 (6 bases). This CDR3 is 16 amino acids long. The V end lost 5 bases, the J end lost 2 bases, and 18 bases lay between the germline ends. Germline CDR1 SGHVS, CDR2 FNYEAQ. CDR3 sequence reads: CASSPPRTGLQETQYF. In DNA form, the CDR3 reads TGTGCCAGCAGCCCCCCCCGTACGGGACTGCAAGAGACCCAGTACTTC.

This rearrangement joins TRBV27 to TRBJ2-3; D call uncertain. The CDR3 is 14 amino acids. Deletions cut 2 bases from V and 2 bases from J, with 8 bases between. Germline-derived CDR1 and CDR2 are MNHEY and SMNVEV (reference sequence). The CDR3 region has the DNA TGTGCCAGCAGTTTAGCGAGGTTCACAGATACGCAGTATTTT. It translates to CASSLARFTDTQYF.

The V and J genes are TRBV21-1 and TRBJ1-5; the table's D call TRBD1 went unverified against the DNA. TRBV21-1 is termed a pseudogene. The CDR3 contains 17 residues. CDR3 loop: CASSKEGPRGGNQPQHF. CDR3 bases: TGTGCCAGCAGCAAAGAGGGGCCCAGAGGAGGCAATCAGCCCCAGCATTTT.

V usage is TRBV7-9 and J usage is TRBJ2-1; no definite D call. The CDR3 loop spans 14 amino acids. Trimming removed 0 bases at V and 10 bases at J, with 13 bases between. From germline, CDR1 is SEHNR and CDR2 FQNEAQ (reference sequence). CDR3 in amino acids: CASSLAPSSREQFF. The CDR3 DNA sequence: TGTGCCAGCAGCTTAGCTCCGTCCTCCCGAGAGCAGTTCTTC.

The chain links TRBV12-3 or TRBV12-4 to TRBJ1-2; D is possibly TRBD1 (6 bases). This CDR3 region has 13 residues. The V end was cut by 5 bases, the J end by 6 bases, with 13 bases between. The CDR3 nucleotides are TGTGCCAGCAGTGGGGGGGGGCTTCATGGCTACACCTTC. This gives the protein CASSGGGLHGYTF.

The V and J genes are TRBV10-3 and TRBJ1-2; 7 nucleotides line up with TRBD1. This CDR3 spans 11 amino acids. After removal of 5 bases from V and 7 bases from J, the junction contained 1 base not matched to a gene. The germline gives CDR1 ENHRY, CDR2 SYGVKD. This chain's CDR3 is CAISSGGGYTF. The CDR3 coding sequence is TGTGCCATCAGTTCAGGGGGTGGCTACACCTTC.

The V call is TRBV4-3, the J call TRBJ1-2; 7 bases map to TRBD1. The CDR3 loop spans 12 amino acids. Germline values: CDR1 LGHNA, CDR2 YSLEER. The J segment lost 8 bases and the V segment lost 4 bases, leaving 4 bases of the junction unmatched. The CDR3 is CASSLGQSGYTF. The CDR3 DNA follows: TGCGCCAGCAGCCTGGGACAGAGCGGCTACACCTTC.

V and J are TRBV11-2 and TRBJ2-5, with D maybe TRBD2 (7 bases). The CDR3 has 16 amino acids. Trimming stripped 4 bases from V and 4 bases from J, with 19 bases between. CDR1 is SGHAT and CDR2 is FQNNGV in the germline V gene. The CDR3 region has the DNA TGTGCCAGCAGCTGGGGGGCCGGGGGGCGGAGAGAGACCCAGTACTTC. This sequence encodes CASSWGAGGRRETQYF.

This chain joins TRBV28 and TRBJ1-5, with a tentative D call TRBD1 (5 bases). The CDR3 is made up of 13 amino acids. Trimming shortened V by 7 bases and J by 6 bases, and 13 bases separated the two germline ends. Germline V gene data show CDR1 as MDHEN and CDR2 as SYDVKM. The CDR3 here is CASNRNQGQPQHF. CDR3 nucleotides: TGTGCCAGCAACAGAAACCAGGGTCAGCCCCAGCATTTT.

This clone has a handful of counts. The CDR3: CASSLARDRILSGELFF. CDR3 bases: TGCGCCAGCAGCTTGGCCCGGGACAGGATCTTGTCCGGGGAGCTGTTTTTT. V gene TRBV5-1 combines with J gene TRBJ2-2; 8 nucleotides align to TRBD1. The V gene's germline CDR1 is SGHRS and CDR2 YFSETQ. The CDR3 contains 17 residues. The V and J ends lost 0 bases and 6 bases, in that order; junction bases with no gene match: 10.

This rearrangement joins TRBV2 to TRBJ1-2; 8 bases match TRBD1. The J segment lost 3 bases and the V segment lost 6 bases, leaving 15 bases of the junction unmatched. The CDR3 totals 17 residues. Germline assignment: CDR1 SNHLY and CDR2 FYNNEI. This CDR3 is CASRGLDRGLKDYGYTF. The CDR3 region has the DNA TGTGCCAGCAGAGGATTAGACAGGGGCCTTAAGGACTATGGCTACACCTTC.

The chain employs TRBV6-5 and TRBJ1-5; 7 bases are a match to TRBD1. Trimming at V came to 8 bases and at J to 9 bases, leaving 10 bases not matched to a gene. The CDR3 has 13 amino acids. Germline CDR1 MNHEY, CDR2 SVGAGI. The CDR3 sequence: CASYGQAFRPQHF. Written as DNA, the CDR3 is TGTGCCAGCTACGGACAGGCCTTTAGGCCCCAGCATTTT.

V gene TRBV7-2 combines with J gene TRBJ2-5, with 8 nucleotides matching TRBD2. From germline, CDR1 is SGHTA and CDR2 FQGNSA. Unmatched junction bases numbered 20, after V lost 5 bases and J lost 9 bases. The CDR3 runs to 17 residues. CDR3: CASSPRWDRVAGRAQYF. The CDR3 DNA is TGTGCCAGCAGCCCCAGATGGGACCGGGTGGCCGGGAGGGCCCAGTACTTC. Looking up the rest from reference TRBV7-2 and TRBJ2-5 gives the full variable domain: GAGVSQSPSNKVTEKGKDVELRCDPISGHTALYWYRQSLGQGLEFLIYFQGNSAPDKSGLPSDRFSAERTGGSVSTLTIQRTQQEDSAVYLCASSPRWDRVAGRAQYFGPGTRLLVL.

The chain joins TRBV21-1 to TRBJ2-7. TRBV21-1 is designated a pseudogene. The CDR3 is 16 residues long. DNA of the CDR3: TGTGCCAGCAGGGGTTCTCCAGAGCCAATTCCCTACGAGCAGTACTTC. Amino acids: CASRGSPEPIPYEQYF.

This clone was recorded once. The chain combines TRBV6-2 or TRBV6-3 with TRBJ2-3, with TRBD2 as a possible D gene (6 bases). CDR3 length: 16 amino acids. The germline V gene encodes CDR1 MNHEY and CDR2 SVGEGT. The V gene lost 2 bases and the J gene lost 3 bases, with 15 bases spanning the gap. The CDR3 coding sequence is TGTGCCAGCAGTTACGGCCTAGCGCGGGGTACAGATACGCAGTATTTT. Protein product: CASSYGLARGTDTQYF.

The chain combines TRBV23-1 with TRBJ2-7, with TRBD1 identical over 7 bases. TRBV23-1 is an ORF for which the function is uncertain. The CDR3 has 15 residues. Trimming at V came to 4 bases and at J to 5 bases, leaving 11 bases not matched to a gene. The CDR3 DNA reads as TGCGCCAGCAGTCCCTCCGGGACAGAGCCCCACGAGCAGTACTTC. The encoded protein is CASSPSGTEPHEQYF.

The chain combines TRBV7-3 with TRBJ2-7; TRBD1 is a possible D gene (6 bases). The V and J ends lost 5 bases and 3 bases respectively, with 17 bases between them. The length of the CDR3 is 15 residues. The germline CDR1 and CDR2 sequences are SGHTA and FQGTGA. CDR3 bases: TGTGCCAGCAGCCCCCCCTCCGGACAGAACTACGAGCAGTACTTC. This sequence encodes CASSPPSGQNYEQYF.

The rearrangement joins TRBV19 to TRBJ2-7, with D tentatively TRBD1 or TRBD2 (5 bases each). The CDR3 has 13 amino acids. The V gene's germline CDR1 is LNHDA and CDR2 SQIVND (reference sequence). V lost 4 bases to trimming and J lost 2 bases, with 9 bases between them. CDR3 nucleotide sequence: TGTGCCAGTAGTAACAGGCGGGCCTACGAGCAGTACTTC. Translating gives CASSNRRAYEQYF.

The chain links TRBV7-9 to TRBJ2-1; 11 bases line up with TRBD2. V lost 5 bases to trimming and J lost 5 bases; unmatched junction nucleotides: 8. CDR3 length equals 16 residues. In germline, CDR1 is SEHNR, CDR2 FQNEAQ (reference sequence). The CDR3 region has the DNA TGTGCCAGCAGCCGAATCCTAGCGGGGGGAAACAATGAGCAGTTCTTC. This encodes CASSRILAGGNNEQFF. The whole variable domain, remainder taken from reference TRBV7-9 and TRBJ2-1, is DTGVSQNPRHKITKRGQNVTFRCDPISEHNRLYWYRQTLGQGPEFLTYFQNEAQLEKSRLLSDRFSAERPKGSFSTLEIQRTEQGDSAMYLCASSRILAGGNNEQFFGPGTRLTVL.

The chain couples TRBV20-1 to TRBJ2-7; 7 bases match TRBD2. The germline gives CDR1 DFQATT, CDR2 SNEGSKA (reference sequence). The trim removed 3 bases at V and 4 bases at J, leaving 15 bases unmatched. This CDR3 contains 16 residues. The CDR3 DNA follows: TGCAGTGCTAGTCGACTAGCCGGCATCACAGGATACGAGCAGTACTTC. Its translation: CSASRLAGITGYEQYF.

V and J are TRBV5-4 and TRBJ1-2; 9 bases are shared with TRBD1. CDR1 is SGHNT and CDR2 is YYREEE in the germline V gene (reference sequence). V was pared by 4 bases and J by 8 bases, with 3 bases of the junction left unmatched. The length of the CDR3 is 12 residues. In DNA form, the CDR3 reads TGTGCCAGCAGCCGGGACAGGGACGGCTACACCTTC. It specifies CASSRDRDGYTF.

The chain uses TRBV21-1 and TRBJ1-2. TRBV21-1 is an annotated pseudogene. This CDR3 has 10 residues. CDR3 in DNA: TGTGCCAGCAGCAAAATAGGGAAATTCTTC. Amino acids: CASSKIGKFF.

This clone has a handful of counts. This sequence joins TRBV19 and TRBJ1-5; the match to TRBD1 covers 7 bases. CDR1 LNHDA and CDR2 SQIVND come from the germline V gene (reference sequence). The CDR3 is 14 amino acids. V lost 7 bases, J lost 7 bases, and 10 bases stayed unmatched. The chain's CDR3 is CASTWEGAHQPQHF. The CDR3 DNA sequence: TGTGCCAGTACCTGGGAGGGGGCTCACCAGCCCCAGCATTTT.

This clone was recorded only once. The chain carries TRBV6-5 and TRBJ1-1; TRBD1 is a possible D gene (5 bases). The CDR3 has 15 residues. The V gene's germline CDR1 is MNHEY and CDR2 SVGAGI. Trimming pared 0 bases from V and 1 base from J, leaving 9 bases between. The CDR3 region is CASSYSETENTEAFF. In DNA form, the CDR3 reads TGTGCCAGCAGTTACTCGGAGACAGAGAACACTGAAGCTTTCTTT.

This clone was seen a handful of times. The chain joins TRBV7-2 to TRBJ2-1, with 9 bases lining up with TRBD2. Trimming removed 6 bases from V and 2 bases from J; junction bases left unmatched: 8. Germline loops: CDR1 SGHTA, CDR2 FQGNSA. The CDR3 has 16 residues. The CDR3 loop reads CASRQAAGGTYNEQFF. DNA for the CDR3: TGTGCCAGCAGACAGGCAGCGGGGGGCACCTACAATGAGCAGTTCTTC.